These T cell receptor beta chains were read from a single sample in a study of cytomegalovirus exposure and HLA in healthy donors. Sequenced by immunoSEQ multiplex PCR; TCRdb stores in-frame clones only, minus some. The sample has about 150,000 clones; about 64% are singletons. The sequencing input was PBMCs. The receptors originated from a man aged 60-69 years in good health and CMV-seronegative. CDR3s include the opening cysteine and the closing phenylalanine or tryptophan. Fields, in order: D gene, CDR3 length, clone size, V gene, J gene, CDR3 DNA, CDR3 protein. The D gene is left open where the match is weak. Where a row states a size, it is once, few, many or the class of an expanded clone; other rows omit it.

TRBD1	15	.	TRBV6-5	TRBJ1-3	TGTGCCAGCAGTTCAACAGGGGACTCTGGAAACACCATATATTTT	CASSSTGDSGNTIYF
.	12	.	TRBV5-1	TRBJ1-1	TGCGCCAGCAGCCTGACTAACACTGAAGCTTTCTTT	CASSLTNTEAFF
.	15	.	TRBV29-1	TRBJ2-1	TGCAGCGTTGGGGGGCCGCTAGCCGGGTACAATGAGCAGTTCTTC	CSVGGPLAGYNEQFF
.	15	.	TRBV19	TRBJ1-5	TGTGCCAGTTCCTCTACAGGGAATAGCAATCAGCCCCAGCATTTT	CASSSTGNSNQPQHF
TRBD2	18	once	TRBV4-1	TRBJ2-1	TGCGCCAGCAGCCAAGAGGGCGGGAGGGCCGCGGCCTACAATGAGCAGTTCTTC	CASSQEGGRAAAYNEQFF
TRBD1	13	.	TRBV10-3	TRBJ2-7	TGTGCCATCAGGGACAGGTCCGGGGAGGAGCAGTACTTC	CAIRDRSGEEQYF
TRBD1	13	.	TRBV27	TRBJ1-2	TGTGCCAGCAGTTACCAGGGGGCCTATGGCTACACCTTC	CASSYQGAYGYTF
.	15	.	TRBV4-2	TRBJ1-1	TGTGCCAGCAGCCCTATCGGACGGGAGAACACTGAAGCTTTCTTT	CASSPIGRENTEAFF
.	14	.	TRBV30	TRBJ2-7	TGTGCCTGGAGTGTGGGGCGGTACTCCTACGAGCAGTACTTC	CAWSVGRYSYEQYF
TRBD1	15	.	TRBV2	TRBJ1-1	TGTGCCAGCAGCGTAGGACAGGGAGGGAACACTGAAGCTTTCTTT	CASSVGQGGNTEAFF
.	12	.	TRBV6-6	TRBJ2-7	TGTGCCAGCAGCGTAGAGGGCTACGAGCAGTACTTC	CASSVEGYEQYF
TRBD1	15	.	TRBV29-1	TRBJ1-1	TGCAGCGTTGCTACTGCGGGACAGGCTGACACTGAAGCTTTCTTT	CSVATAGQADTEAFF
.	12	once	TRBV2	TRBJ1-5	TGTGCCAGCAGCGGCGGTAACCAGCCCCAGCATTTT	CASSGGNQPQHF
TRBD1	18	few	TRBV2	TRBJ2-6	TGTGCCAGCAGTGAAAGGGGGACAGGGCCATTGGGGGCCAACGTCCTGACTTTC	CASSERGTGPLGANVLTF
.	14	.	TRBV6-1	TRBJ2-2	TGTGCCAGCAGTTCCCCAGGGGTCACCGGGGAGCTGTTTTTT	CASSSPGVTGELFF
.	14	.	TRBV19	TRBJ1-5	TGTGCCAGTAGTATAGAGACAGCAGATCAGCCCCAGCATTTT	CASSIETADQPQHF
.	13	.	TRBV13	TRBJ1-1	TGTGCCAGCAGCCTTGGAAGCGGGGGGCGCCCTTTCTTT	CASSLGSGGRPFF
TRBD2	18	.	TRBV5-1	TRBJ2-6	TGCGCCAGCAGCACCGGACTAGCGGGTTACTCTGGGGCCAACGTCCTGACTTTC	CASSTGLAGYSGANVLTF
.	14	.	TRBV11-2	TRBJ2-7	TGTGCCAGCAGCTCCCGGACTATTCCCTACGAGCAGTACTTC	CASSSRTIPYEQYF
.	15	.	TRBV9	TRBJ1-4	TGTGCCAGCAGCAACCGGGGGTTGACTAATGAAAAACTGTTTTTT	CASSNRGLTNEKLFF
.	14	once	TRBV7-2	TRBJ2-5	TGTGCCAGCAGCTTAGCGGGAGTTGAGGAGACCCAGTACTTC	CASSLAGVEETQYF
TRBD1	16	.	TRBV5-1	TRBJ2-7	TGCGCCAGCAGCCTCGCCGCCGACAGGGGGGTCAGTGAGCAGTACTTC	CASSLAADRGVSEQYF
.	14	.	TRBV4-3	TRBJ2-4	TGCGCCAGCAGCCGAAGGGGGGCCAAAAACATTCAGTACTTC	CASSRRGAKNIQYF
.	13	.	TRBV6-1	TRBJ2-7	TGTGCCAGCAAGGGGAGAGGGGGCTACGAGCAGTACTTC	CASKGRGGYEQYF
.	17	.	TRBV4-3	TRBJ2-3	TGCGCCAGCAGCCAAGATCTCACGGAGCTTCTGGCAGATACGCAGTATTTT	CASSQDLTELLADTQYF
.	16	.	TRBV19	TRBJ1-1	TGTGCCAGTAGTCCAAACCGGGGACTTCGGGGAACTGAAGCTTTCTTT	CASSPNRGLRGTEAFF
TRBD1	17	.	TRBV19	TRBJ1-1	TGTGCCAGTAGTATAGAAGGGACAGGGGGAGTGGACACTGAAGCTTTCTTT	CASSIEGTGGVDTEAFF
.	15	.	TRBV30	TRBJ2-2	TGTGCCTGGAGGTCCCCCCCTATGAACACCGGGGAGCTGTTTTTT	CAWRSPPMNTGELFF
.	12	.	TRBV6-5	TRBJ2-1	TGTGCCAGCAGGCGGACTGCCAATGAGCAGTTCTTC	CASRRTANEQFF
.	15	.	TRBV30	TRBJ1-6	TGTGCCTGGTCCCCGGGCCCTGGGGGGGATTCACCCCTCCACTTT	CAWSPGPGGDSPLHF
TRBD2	13	.	TRBV28	TRBJ2-1	TGTGCCAGCACCCTGGGAGGGAATAATGAGCAGTTCTTC	CASTLGGNNEQFF
TRBD1	17	.	TRBV4-1	TRBJ2-3	TGCGCCAGCAGCCAAGACCACCTGACAGGGATCACAGATACGCAGTATTTT	CASSQDHLTGITDTQYF
TRBD1	16	.	TRBV2	TRBJ2-2	TGTGCCAGCAGGCGGACAGGGGGTGTAAACACCGGGGAGCTGTTTTTT	CASRRTGGVNTGELFF
.	12	.	TRBV19	TRBJ2-5	TGTGCCAGTAGGTCGGGTAAAGAGACCCAGTACTTC	CASRSGKETQYF
TRBD1	19	few	TRBV4-3	TRBJ1-1	TGCGCCAGCAGCCAAGATTTATACAGGGGGCCGTTGAACCACACTGAAGCTTTCTTT	CASSQDLYRGPLNHTEAFF